This TCR beta chain is drawn from a study of T-cell memory formation after mild COVID-19. A single record per CDR3 protein comes from TCRdb applying MiXCR to the 5' RACE reads. In the table there are fewer than 300,000 distinct CDR3 sequences, about 20% of which are singletons. In regard to this clonotype: No antigen is known for it.

This CDR3 is 17 amino acids long. The germline V and J ends were trimmed by 5 bases and 2 bases, with 16 bases remaining between them. The germline CDR1 and CDR2 sequences are SGHAT and FQNNGV. The study, taken as a whole, reports: Among clones contracting day 15 to 85, CD4/CD8 was balanced, whereas later expanders leaned CD4+.

The chain carries TRBV11-2 and TRBJ2-6; D remains ambiguous. The origin of this receptor is a man aged 18 to 29 who had mild COVID-19 (a few samples of this study predate the infection). Cell type and time point are not known. Sequenced material: PBMCs or a T cell subset sorted from them (not recorded which). CDR3 sequence (DNA): TGTGCCAGCAGCCCACGAACGCGGTTAGCTGGGGCCAACGTCCTGACTTTC. Protein: CASSPRTRLAGANVLTF. Filled out from reference TRBV11-2 and TRBJ2-6, the complete variable domain reads EAGVAQSPRYKIIEKRQSVAFWCNPISGHATLYWYQQILGQGPKLLIQFQNNGVVDDSQLPKDRFSAERLKGVDSTLKIQPAKLEDSAVYLCASSPRTRLAGANVLTFGAGSRLTVL.